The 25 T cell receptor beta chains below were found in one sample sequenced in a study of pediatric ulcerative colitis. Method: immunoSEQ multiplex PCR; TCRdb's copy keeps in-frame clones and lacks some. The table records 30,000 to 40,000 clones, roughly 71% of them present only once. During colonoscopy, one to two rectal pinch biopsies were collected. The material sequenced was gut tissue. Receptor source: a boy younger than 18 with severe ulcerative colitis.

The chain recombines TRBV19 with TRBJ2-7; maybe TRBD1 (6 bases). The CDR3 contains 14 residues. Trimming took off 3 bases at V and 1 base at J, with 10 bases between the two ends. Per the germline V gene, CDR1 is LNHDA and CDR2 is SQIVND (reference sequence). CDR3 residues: CASSIAGESYEQYF. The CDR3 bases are TGTGCCAGTAGTATTGCAGGGGAGTCCTACGAGCAGTACTTC.

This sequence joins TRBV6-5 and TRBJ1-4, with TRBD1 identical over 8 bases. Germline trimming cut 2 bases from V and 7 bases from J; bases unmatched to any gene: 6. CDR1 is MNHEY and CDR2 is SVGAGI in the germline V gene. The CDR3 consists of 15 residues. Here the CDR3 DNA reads TGTGCCAGCAGTTACCTCGGACAGGGTTCTGAAAAACTGTTTTTT. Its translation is CASSYLGQGSEKLFF.

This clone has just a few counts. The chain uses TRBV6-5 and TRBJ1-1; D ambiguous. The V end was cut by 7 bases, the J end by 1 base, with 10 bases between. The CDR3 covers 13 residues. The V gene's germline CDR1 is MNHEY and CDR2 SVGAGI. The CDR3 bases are TGTGCCAGCACCGCCAGGAAGAACACTGAAGCTTTCTTT. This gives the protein CASTARKNTEAFF.

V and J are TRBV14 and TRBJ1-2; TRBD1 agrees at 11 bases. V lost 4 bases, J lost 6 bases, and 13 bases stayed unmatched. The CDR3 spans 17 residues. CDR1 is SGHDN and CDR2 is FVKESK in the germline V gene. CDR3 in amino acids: CASSLEDRGRGRDGYTF. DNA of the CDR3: TGTGCCAGCAGCCTTGAGGACAGGGGGCGCGGTCGAGATGGCTACACCTTC. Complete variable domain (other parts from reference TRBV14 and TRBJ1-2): EAGVTQFPSHSVIEKGQTVTLRCDPISGHDNLYWYRRVMGKEIKFLLHFVKESKQDESGMPNNRFLAERTGGTYSTLKVQPAELEDSGVYFCASSLEDRGRGRDGYTFGSGTRLTVV.

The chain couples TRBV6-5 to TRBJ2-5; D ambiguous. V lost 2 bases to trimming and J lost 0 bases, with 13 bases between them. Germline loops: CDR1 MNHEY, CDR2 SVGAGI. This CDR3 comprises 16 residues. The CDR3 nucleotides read TGTGCCAGCAGTTACGATGGGCGTTACGACCAAGAGACCCAGTACTTC. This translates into CASSYDGRYDQETQYF.

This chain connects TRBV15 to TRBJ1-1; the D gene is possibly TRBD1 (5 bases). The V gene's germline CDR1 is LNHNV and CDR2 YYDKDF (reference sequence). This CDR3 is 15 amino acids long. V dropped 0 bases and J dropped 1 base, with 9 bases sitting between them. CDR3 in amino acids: CATSRDLGGNTEAFF. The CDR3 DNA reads TGTGCCACCAGCAGAGATCTTGGGGGGAACACTGAAGCTTTCTTT.

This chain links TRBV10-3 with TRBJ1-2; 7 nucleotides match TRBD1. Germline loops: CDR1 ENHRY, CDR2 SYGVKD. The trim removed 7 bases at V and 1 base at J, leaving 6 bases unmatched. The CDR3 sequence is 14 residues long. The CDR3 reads CAINPGGDNYGYTF. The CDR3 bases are TGTGCCATCAACCCAGGGGGGGATAACTATGGCTACACCTTC.

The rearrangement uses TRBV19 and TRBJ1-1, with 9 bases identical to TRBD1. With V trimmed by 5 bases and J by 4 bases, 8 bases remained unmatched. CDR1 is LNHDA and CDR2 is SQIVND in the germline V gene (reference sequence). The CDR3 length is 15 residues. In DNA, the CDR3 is TGTGCCAGTAGTGAGGGGACAGGGTTGAGCACTGAAGCTTTCTTT. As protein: CASSEGTGLSTEAFF.

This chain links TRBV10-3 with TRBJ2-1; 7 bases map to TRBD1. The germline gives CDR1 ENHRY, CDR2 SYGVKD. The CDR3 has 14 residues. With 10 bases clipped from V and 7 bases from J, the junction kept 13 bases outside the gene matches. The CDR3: CATGGEFAVNEQFF. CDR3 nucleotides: TGTGCCACAGGGGGTGAGTTCGCGGTGAATGAGCAGTTCTTC.

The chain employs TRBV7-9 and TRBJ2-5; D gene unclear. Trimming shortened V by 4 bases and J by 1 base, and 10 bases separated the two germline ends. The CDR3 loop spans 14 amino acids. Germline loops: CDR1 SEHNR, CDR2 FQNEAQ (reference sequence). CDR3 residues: CASSSTGSQETQYF. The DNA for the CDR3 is TGTGCCAGCAGCTCTACCGGGTCCCAAGAGACCCAGTACTTC.

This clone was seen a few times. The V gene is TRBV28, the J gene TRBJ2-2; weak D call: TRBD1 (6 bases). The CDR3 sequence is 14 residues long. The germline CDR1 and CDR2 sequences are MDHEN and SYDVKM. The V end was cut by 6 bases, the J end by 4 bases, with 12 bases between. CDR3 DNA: TGTGCCAGCAGGCCAGGGGTAATCACCGGGGAGCTGTTTTTT. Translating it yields CASRPGVITGELFF.

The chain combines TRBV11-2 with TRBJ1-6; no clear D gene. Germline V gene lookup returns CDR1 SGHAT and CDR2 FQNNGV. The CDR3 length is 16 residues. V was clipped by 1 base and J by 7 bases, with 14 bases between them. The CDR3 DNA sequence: TGTGCCAGCAGCTTAGGGGTCCGGGGAGGAAATTCACCCCTCCACTTT. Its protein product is CASSLGVRGGNSPLHF. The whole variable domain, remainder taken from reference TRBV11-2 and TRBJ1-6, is EAGVAQSPRYKIIEKRQSVAFWCNPISGHATLYWYQQILGQGPKLLIQFQNNGVVDDSQLPKDRFSAERLKGVDSTLKIQPAKLEDSAVYLCASSLGVRGGNSPLHFGNGTRLTVT.

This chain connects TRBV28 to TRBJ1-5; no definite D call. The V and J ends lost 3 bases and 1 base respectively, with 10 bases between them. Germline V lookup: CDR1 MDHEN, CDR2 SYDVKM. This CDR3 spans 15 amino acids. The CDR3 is CASSFQGQSNQPQHF. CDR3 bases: TGTGCCAGCAGTTTTCAAGGCCAAAGCAATCAGCCCCAGCATTTT.

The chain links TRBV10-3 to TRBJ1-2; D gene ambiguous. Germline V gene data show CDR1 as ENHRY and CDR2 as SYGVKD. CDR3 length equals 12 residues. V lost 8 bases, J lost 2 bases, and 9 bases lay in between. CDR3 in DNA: TGTGCCATCTCCCCAGCAAACTATGGCTACACCTTC. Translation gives CAISPANYGYTF.

This CDR3 is CASTPQGAITDTQYF. The CDR3 DNA reads TGTGCCAGCACTCCACAGGGGGCAATAACAGATACGCAGTATTTT. This chain uses TRBV6-5 with TRBJ2-3, with 9 nucleotides matching TRBD1. V dropped 7 bases and J dropped 3; count of bases not matched to a gene: 8. The CDR3 extends over 15 amino acids. The germline CDR1 and CDR2 sequences are MNHEY and SVGAGI.

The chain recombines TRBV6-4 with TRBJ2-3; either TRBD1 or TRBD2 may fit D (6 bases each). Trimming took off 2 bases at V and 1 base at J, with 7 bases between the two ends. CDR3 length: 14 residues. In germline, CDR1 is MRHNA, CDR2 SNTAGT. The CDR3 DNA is TGTGCCAGCAGTGACAGGGGGGGCACAGATACGCAGTATTTT. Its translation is CASSDRGGTDTQYF.

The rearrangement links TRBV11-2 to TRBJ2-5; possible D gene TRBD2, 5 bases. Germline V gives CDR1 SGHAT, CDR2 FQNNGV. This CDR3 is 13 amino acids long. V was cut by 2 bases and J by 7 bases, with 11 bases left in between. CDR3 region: CASSLIRTRTQYF. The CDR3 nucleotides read TGTGCCAGCAGCTTAATAAGGACTCGGACCCAGTACTTC.

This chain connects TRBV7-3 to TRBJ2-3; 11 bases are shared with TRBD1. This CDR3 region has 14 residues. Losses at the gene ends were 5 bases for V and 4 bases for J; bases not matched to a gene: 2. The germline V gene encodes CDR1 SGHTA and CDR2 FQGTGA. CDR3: CASSPGQGADTQYF. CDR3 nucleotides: TGTGCCAGCAGCCCGGGACAGGGGGCAGATACGCAGTATTTT.

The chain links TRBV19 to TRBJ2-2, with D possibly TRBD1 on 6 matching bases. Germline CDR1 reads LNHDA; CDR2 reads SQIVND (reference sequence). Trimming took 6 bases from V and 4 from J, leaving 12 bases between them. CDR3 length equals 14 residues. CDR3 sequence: CASSDTGSTGELFF. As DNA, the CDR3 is TGTGCCAGTAGCGACACAGGGAGCACCGGGGAGCTGTTTTTT.

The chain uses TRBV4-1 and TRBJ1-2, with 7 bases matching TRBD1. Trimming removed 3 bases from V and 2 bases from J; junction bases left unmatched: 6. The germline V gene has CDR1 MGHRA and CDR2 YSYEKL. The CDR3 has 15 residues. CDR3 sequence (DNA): TGCGCCAGCAGCCAGGGACAGCCGAGAAACTATGGCTACACCTTC. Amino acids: CASSQGQPRNYGYTF.

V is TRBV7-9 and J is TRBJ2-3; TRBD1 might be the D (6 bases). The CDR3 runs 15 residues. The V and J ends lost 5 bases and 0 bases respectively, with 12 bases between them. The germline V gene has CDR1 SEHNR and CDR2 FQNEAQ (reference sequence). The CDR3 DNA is TGTGCCAGCAGCCGAAGGGACACGAGCACAGATACGCAGTATTTT. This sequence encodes CASSRRDTSTDTQYF.

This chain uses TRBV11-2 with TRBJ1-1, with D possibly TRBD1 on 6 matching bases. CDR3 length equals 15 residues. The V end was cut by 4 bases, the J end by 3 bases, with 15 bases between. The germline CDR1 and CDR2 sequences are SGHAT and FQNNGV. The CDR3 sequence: CASSSIRDKYTEAFF. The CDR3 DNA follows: TGTGCCAGCAGCTCAATCCGGGACAAGTACACTGAAGCTTTCTTT.

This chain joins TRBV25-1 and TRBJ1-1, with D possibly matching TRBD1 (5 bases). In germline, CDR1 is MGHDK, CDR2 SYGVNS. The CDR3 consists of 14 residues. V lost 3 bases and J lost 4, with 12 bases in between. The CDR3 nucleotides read TGTGCCAGCAGTGACACACCCAGGGTCACTGAAGCTTTCTTT. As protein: CASSDTPRVTEAFF.

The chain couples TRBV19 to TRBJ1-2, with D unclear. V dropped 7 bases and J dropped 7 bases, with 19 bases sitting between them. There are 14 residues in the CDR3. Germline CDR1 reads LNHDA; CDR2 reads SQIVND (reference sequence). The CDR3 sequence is CASTITPGFGGYTF. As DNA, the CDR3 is TGTGCCAGTACTATCACCCCTGGTTTCGGTGGCTACACCTTC.

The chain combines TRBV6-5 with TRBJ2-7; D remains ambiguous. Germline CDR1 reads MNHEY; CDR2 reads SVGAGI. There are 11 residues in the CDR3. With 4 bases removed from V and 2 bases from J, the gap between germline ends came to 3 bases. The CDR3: CASSSPYEQYF. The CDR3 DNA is TGTGCCAGCAGTTCCCCCTACGAGCAGTACTTC.